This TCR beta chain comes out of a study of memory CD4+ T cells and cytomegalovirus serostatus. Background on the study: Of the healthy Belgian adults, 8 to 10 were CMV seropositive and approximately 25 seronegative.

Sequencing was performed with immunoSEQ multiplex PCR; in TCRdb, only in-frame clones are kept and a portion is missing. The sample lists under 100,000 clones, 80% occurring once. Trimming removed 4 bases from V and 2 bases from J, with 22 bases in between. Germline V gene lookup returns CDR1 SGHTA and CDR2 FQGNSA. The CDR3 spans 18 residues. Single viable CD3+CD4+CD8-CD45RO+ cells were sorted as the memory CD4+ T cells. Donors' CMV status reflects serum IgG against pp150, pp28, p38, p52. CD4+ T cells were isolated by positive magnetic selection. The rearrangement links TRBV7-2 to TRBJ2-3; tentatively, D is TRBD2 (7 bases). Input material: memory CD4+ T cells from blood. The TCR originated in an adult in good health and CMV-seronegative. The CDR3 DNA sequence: TGTGCCAGCAGCTCCCGGGGGGCCCGCAATCAATACACAGATACGCAGTATTTT. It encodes CASSSRGARNQYTDTQYF.